Shown below are 10 T cell receptor beta chains from a single sample sequenced in a study of shared clonotypes between healthy human individuals. TCRdb's table, derived via immunoSEQ multiplex PCR, lists solely in-frame clones and lacks some. The sample yields about 1.5 million clones, about 98% seen once. Specimen: naive CD4+ T cells sorted from blood. As for subset: CD45RA+ positively selected. The receptors shown here come from a man aged 25-45 years in good health.

The rearrangement links TRBV5-5 to TRBJ1-2; tentative D call: TRBD1 (5 bases). CDR1 is SGHKS, CDR2 YYEKEE, per germline (reference sequence). V lost 4 bases and J 4 bases, leaving 11 bases between the germline ends. The CDR3 has 13 amino acids. The CDR3 DNA is TGTGCCAGCAGCGCGGACGGGACCTATGGCTACACCTTC. Translated: CASSADGTYGYTF.

The chain uses TRBV5-4 and TRBJ1-3; 7 nucleotides align to TRBD1. Germline CDR1 reads SGHNT; CDR2 reads YYREEE (reference sequence). This CDR3 is built from 17 residues. Germline trimming cut 0 bases from V and 0 bases from J; bases unmatched to any gene: 6. The CDR3 region has the DNA TGTGCCAGCAGCTTGGAGGGGACAGCGAGCTCTGGAAACACCATATATTTT. Amino acid sequence: CASSLEGTASSGNTIYF.

In its sample, this clone was seen a few times. The same CDR3 can be traced to other DNA sequences in this sample. This chain links TRBV18 with TRBJ1-5; D is perhaps TRBD1 (5 bases). The V gene lost 2 bases and the J gene lost 3 bases, with 5 bases spanning the gap. The CDR3 totals 13 residues. The V gene's germline CDR1 is KGHSH and CDR2 LQKENI. Here the CDR3 DNA reads TGTGCCAGCTCACCAGGGGCCAATCAGCCCCAGCATTTT. Its protein is CASSPGANQPQHF.

This chain joins TRBV5-1 and TRBJ2-1; D is uncertain. V lost 1 base, J lost 5 bases, and 13 bases lay in between. This CDR3 has 15 residues. The germline V gene has CDR1 SGHRS and CDR2 YFSETQ. CDR3 region: CASSLSNYYNNEQFF. CDR3 nucleotides: TGCGCCAGCAGCTTGTCCAACTATTATAACAATGAGCAGTTCTTC.

The chain links TRBV7-2 to TRBJ2-5, with 10 nucleotides matching TRBD2. Looked up from germline, CDR1 is SGHTA and CDR2 is FQGNSA. Losses at the gene ends were 2 bases for V and 5 bases for J; bases not matched to a gene: 8. The CDR3 is made up of 16 amino acids. The CDR3 nucleotides read TGTGCCAGCAGCTTATCCAGCGGGAGGGCCCAGGAGACCCAGTACTTC. It encodes CASSLSSGRAQETQYF.

The V and J genes are TRBV30 and TRBJ2-5, with TRBD2 identical over 9 bases. CDR3 length: 16 amino acids. J gave up 5 bases and V 2 bases, and 12 bases lay outside the gene matches. Germline V gene sequence: CDR1 GTSNPN, CDR2 SVGIG (reference sequence). CDR3 loop: CAWSRIAGARGETQYF. The CDR3 DNA is TGTGCCTGGAGTAGAATAGCGGGAGCGCGAGGTGAGACCCAGTACTTC.

This chain uses TRBV9 with TRBJ2-2; D call uncertain. This CDR3 contains 14 residues. V was clipped by 4 bases and J by 5 bases, with 12 bases between them. Germline V gene lookup returns CDR1 SGDLS and CDR2 YYNGEE. CDR3 nucleotide sequence: TGTGCCAGCAGCCCCGGAGAATGGACCGGGGAGCTGTTTTTT. It yields the protein CASSPGEWTGELFF.

This sequence joins TRBV5-1 and TRBJ2-1; no clear D. Germline CDR1 reads SGHRS; CDR2 reads YFSETQ. The ends were cut back, 4 bases at V and 5 bases at J, with 13 bases in the middle. The CDR3 length is 14 residues. Written as DNA, the CDR3 is TGCGCCAGCAGCGCCCTTCCGGCTCACAATGAGCAGTTCTTC. Residues: CASSALPAHNEQFF.

This chain joins TRBV29-1 and TRBJ2-7; a weak D match, TRBD2 (6 bases). Germline CDR1 SQVTM, CDR2 ANQGSEA. The CDR3 totals 13 residues. V was trimmed by 8 bases and J by 0 bases, leaving 14 bases between them. The CDR3 spells CSISGASSYEQYF. Here the CDR3 DNA reads TGCAGCATTAGCGGAGCAAGCTCCTACGAGCAGTACTTC.

This clone was picked up one time. The chain joins TRBV6-5 to TRBJ2-2; TRBD2 aligns across 11 bases. Germline V lookup: CDR1 MNHEY, CDR2 SVGAGI. The ends lost 2 bases at V and 5 bases at J; junction bases unmatched: 1. This CDR3 contains 15 residues. The CDR3 protein is CASSYASGRTGELFF. The CDR3 DNA reads TGTGCCAGCAGTTACGCTAGCGGGAGGACCGGGGAGCTGTTTTTT.